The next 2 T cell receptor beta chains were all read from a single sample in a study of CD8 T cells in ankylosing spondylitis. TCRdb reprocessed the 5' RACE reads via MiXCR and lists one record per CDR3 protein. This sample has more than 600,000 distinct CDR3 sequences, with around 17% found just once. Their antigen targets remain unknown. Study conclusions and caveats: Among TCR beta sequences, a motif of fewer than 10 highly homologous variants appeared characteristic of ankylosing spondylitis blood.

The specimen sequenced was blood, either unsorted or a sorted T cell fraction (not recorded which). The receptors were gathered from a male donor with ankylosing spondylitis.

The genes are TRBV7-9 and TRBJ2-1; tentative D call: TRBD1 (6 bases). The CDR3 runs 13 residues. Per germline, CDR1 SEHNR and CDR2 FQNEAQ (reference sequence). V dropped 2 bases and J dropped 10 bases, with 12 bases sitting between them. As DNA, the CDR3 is TGTGCCAGCAGCTTAATATCAGGGGCCGAGCAGTTCTTC. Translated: CASSLISGAEQFF.

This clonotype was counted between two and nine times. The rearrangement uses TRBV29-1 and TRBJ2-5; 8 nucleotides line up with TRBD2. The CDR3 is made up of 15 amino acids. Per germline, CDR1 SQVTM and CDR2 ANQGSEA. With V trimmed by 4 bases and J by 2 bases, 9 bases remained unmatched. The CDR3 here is CSVAPGSGVQETQYF. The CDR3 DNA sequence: TGCAGCGTTGCCCCGGGTAGCGGGGTACAAGAGACCCAGTACTTC.